This T cell receptor (beta chain) is drawn from a study of blood T cells in healthy people across ages. V lost 6 bases, J lost 6 bases, and 7 bases stayed unmatched. This CDR3 is built from 14 residues. With a J-beta primer mix and a sample-barcoded 5' primer, a second PCR ran about 6 to 11 cycles. MiXCR was run by TCRdb on the 5' RACE reads, yielding one entry per CDR3 protein. The sample yields some 690,000 distinct CDR3 sequences, around a fifth seen once. Specimen: blood. The TCR originated in a man aged 70 or older in good health. The rearrangement links TRBV12-3 or TRBV12-4 to TRBJ2-4; 8 positions match TRBD1. The CDR3: CASSPTGVGNIQYF. DNA for the CDR3: TGTGCCAGCAGCCCGACAGGGGTTGGAAACATTCAGTACTTC.